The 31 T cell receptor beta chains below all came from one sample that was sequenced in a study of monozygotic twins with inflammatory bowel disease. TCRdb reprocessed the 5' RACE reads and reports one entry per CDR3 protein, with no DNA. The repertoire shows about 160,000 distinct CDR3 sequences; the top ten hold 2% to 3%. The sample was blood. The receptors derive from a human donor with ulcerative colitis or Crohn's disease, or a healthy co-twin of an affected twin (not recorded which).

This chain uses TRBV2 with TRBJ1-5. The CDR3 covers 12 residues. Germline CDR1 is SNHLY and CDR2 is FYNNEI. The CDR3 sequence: CASSEAYQPQHF.

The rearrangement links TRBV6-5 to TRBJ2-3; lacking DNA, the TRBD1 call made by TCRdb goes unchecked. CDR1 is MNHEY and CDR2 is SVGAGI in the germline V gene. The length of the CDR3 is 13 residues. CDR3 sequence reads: CASSRTGFDTQYF.

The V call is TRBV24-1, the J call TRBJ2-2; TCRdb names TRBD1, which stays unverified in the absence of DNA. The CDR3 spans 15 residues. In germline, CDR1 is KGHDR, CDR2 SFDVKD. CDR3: CATSDSGTRSGELFF.

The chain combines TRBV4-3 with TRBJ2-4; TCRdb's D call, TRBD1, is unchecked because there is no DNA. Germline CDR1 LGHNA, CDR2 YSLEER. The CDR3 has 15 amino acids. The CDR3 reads CASSRGGARGNIQYF.

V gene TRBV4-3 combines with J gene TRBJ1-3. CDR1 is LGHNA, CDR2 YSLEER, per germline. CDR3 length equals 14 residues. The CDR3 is CASRPVLRGNTIYF.

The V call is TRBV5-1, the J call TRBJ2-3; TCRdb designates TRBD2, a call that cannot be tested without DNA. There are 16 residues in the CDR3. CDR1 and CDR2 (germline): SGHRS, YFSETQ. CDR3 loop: CASSLDAGGTTDTQYF.

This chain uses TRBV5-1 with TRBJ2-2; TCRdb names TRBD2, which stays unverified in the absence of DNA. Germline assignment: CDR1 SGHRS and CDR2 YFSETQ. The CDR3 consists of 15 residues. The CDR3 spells CASSLGGGNTGELFF.

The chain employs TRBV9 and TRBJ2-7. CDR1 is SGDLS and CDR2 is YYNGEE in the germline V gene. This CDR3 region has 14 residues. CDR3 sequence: CASSIEGSSYEQYF.

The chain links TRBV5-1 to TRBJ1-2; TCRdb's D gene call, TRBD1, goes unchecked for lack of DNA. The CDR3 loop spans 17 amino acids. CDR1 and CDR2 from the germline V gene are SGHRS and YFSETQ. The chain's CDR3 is CASSLGTVGGARYGYTF. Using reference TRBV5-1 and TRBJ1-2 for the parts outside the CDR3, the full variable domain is KAGVTQTPRYLIKTRGQQVTLSCSPISGHRSVSWYQQTPGQGLQFLFEYFSETQRNKGNFPGRFSGRQFSNSRSEMNVSTLELGDSALYLCASSLGTVGGARYGYTFGSGTRLTVV.

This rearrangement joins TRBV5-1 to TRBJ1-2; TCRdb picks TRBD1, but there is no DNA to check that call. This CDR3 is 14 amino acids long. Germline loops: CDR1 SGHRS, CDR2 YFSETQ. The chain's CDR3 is CASSRAGTADGYTF.

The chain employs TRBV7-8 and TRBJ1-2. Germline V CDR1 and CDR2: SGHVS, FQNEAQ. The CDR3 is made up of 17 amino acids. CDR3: CASSPTRLSGGNYGYTF.

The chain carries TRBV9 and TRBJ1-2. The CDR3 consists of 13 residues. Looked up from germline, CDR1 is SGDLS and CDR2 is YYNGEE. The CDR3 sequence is CASSGGTMQGYTF.

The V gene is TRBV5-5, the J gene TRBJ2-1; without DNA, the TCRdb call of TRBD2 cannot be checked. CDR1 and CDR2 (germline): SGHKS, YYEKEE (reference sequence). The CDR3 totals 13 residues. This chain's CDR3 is CAAGAGPLDEQFF.

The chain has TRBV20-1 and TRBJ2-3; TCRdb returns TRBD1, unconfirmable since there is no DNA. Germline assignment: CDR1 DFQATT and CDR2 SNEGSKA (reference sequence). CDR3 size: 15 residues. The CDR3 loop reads CSARDRGTYTDTQYF.

The CDR3 reads CASSLSGPMNTEAFF. The chain uses TRBV11-2 and TRBJ1-1. The CDR3 spans 15 residues. Per germline, CDR1 SGHAT and CDR2 FQNNGV.

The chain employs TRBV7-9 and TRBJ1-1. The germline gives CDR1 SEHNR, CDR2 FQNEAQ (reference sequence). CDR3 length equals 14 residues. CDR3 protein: CASSPSGWNTEAFF.

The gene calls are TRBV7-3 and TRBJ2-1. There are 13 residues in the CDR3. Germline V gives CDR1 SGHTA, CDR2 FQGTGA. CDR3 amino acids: CASSRELPSEQFF.

The CDR3 protein is CATSDGTTETQYF. V gene TRBV24-1 combines with J gene TRBJ2-5; TCRdb's D call, TRBD1, is unchecked because there is no DNA. This CDR3 is 13 amino acids long. Germline V gives CDR1 KGHDR, CDR2 SFDVKD.

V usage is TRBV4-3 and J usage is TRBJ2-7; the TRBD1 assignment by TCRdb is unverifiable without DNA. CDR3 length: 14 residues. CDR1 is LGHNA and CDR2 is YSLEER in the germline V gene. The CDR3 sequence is CASSQAWGEGEQYF.

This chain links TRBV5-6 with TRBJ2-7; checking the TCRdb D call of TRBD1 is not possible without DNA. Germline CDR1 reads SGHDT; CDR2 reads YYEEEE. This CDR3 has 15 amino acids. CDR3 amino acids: CASSSYGQGAYEQYF.

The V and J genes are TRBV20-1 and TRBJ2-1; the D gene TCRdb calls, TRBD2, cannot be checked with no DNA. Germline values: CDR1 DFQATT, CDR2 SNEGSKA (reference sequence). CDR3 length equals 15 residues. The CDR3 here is CSASTSVLSYNEQFF.

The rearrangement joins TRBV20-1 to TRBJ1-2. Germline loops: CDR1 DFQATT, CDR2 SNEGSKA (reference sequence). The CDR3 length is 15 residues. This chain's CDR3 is CSARRVSFLRDGYTF.

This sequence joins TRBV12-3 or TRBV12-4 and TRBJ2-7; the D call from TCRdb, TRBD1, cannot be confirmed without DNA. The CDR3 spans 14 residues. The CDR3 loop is CASSLGQGTYEQYF.

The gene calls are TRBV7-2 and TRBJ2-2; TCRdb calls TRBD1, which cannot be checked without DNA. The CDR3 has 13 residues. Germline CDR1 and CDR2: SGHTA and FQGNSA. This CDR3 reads CASSLHRSGELFF.

CDR3 protein: CASSLGAGEETQYF. The chain uses TRBV5-1 and TRBJ2-5; the D gene TCRdb calls, TRBD2, cannot be checked with no DNA. The CDR3 sequence is 14 residues long. The germline gives CDR1 SGHRS, CDR2 YFSETQ.

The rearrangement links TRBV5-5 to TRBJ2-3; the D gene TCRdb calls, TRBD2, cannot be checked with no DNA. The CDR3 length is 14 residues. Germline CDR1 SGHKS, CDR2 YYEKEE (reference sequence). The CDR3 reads CASSLDGRAYTQYF.

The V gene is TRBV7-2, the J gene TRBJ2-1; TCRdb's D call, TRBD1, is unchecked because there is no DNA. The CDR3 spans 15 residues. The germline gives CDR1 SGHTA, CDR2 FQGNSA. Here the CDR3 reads CASSLRQGSYNEQFF.

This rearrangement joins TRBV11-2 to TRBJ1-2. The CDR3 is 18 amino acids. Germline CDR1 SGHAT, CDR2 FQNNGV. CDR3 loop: CASSLELGTASFNYGYTF.

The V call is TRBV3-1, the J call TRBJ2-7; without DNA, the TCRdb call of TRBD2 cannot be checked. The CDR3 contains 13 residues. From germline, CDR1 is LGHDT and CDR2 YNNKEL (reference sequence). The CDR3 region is CASSQEMRREQYF.

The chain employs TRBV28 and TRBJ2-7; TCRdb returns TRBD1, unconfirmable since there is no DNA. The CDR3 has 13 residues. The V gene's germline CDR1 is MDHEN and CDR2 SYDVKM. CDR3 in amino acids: CASTRLAGVEQYF.

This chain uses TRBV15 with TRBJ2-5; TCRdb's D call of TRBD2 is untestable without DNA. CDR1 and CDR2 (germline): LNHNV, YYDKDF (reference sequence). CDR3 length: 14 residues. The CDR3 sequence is CATSASGRVETQYF.